One sample yielded the 27 T cell receptor beta chains listed below, sequenced in a study of blood T cell repertoires in COVID-19. Some clones are missing from TCRdb's copy, which holds only in-frame ones; the method was immunoSEQ multiplex PCR. The sample carries about 170,000 clones, approximately 86% recorded once. What was sequenced was peripheral blood. These receptors came from a woman of 80 years or more with COVID-19, enrolled during active disease.

V gene TRBV7-2 combines with J gene TRBJ1-4, with D unresolved. The germline V gene has CDR1 SGHTA and CDR2 FQGNSA. Trimming took 3 bases from V and 6 from J, leaving 11 bases between them. This CDR3 contains 14 residues. As DNA, the CDR3 is TGTGCCAGCAGCTTCCTAAAACGCCATGAAAAACTGTTTTTT. As protein: CASSFLKRHEKLFF.

The CDR3 sequence: CASSVGVGTFRQETQYF. CDR3 sequence (DNA): TGTGCCAGCAGCGTAGGAGTCGGGACTTTTCGACAAGAGACCCAGTACTTC. The chain joins TRBV9 to TRBJ2-5, with D perhaps TRBD2 (6 bases). Trimming took off 0 bases at V and 2 bases at J, with 17 bases between the two ends. The CDR3 totals 17 residues. Per the germline V gene, CDR1 is SGDLS and CDR2 is YYNGEE. Complete variable domain (other parts from reference TRBV9 and TRBJ2-5): DSGVTQTPKHLITATGQRVTLRCSPRSGDLSVYWYQQSLDQGLQFLIQYYNGEERAKGNILERFSAQQFPDLHSELNLSSLELGDSALYFCASSVGVGTFRQETQYFGPGTRLLVL.

The rearrangement uses TRBV3-1 (or the pseudogene TRBV3-2) and TRBJ1-5; D possibly corresponds to TRBD1 (6 bases). The CDR3 has 14 residues. The V and J ends lost 2 bases and 6 bases respectively, with 11 bases between them. Germline values: CDR1 LGHDT, CDR2 YNNKEL (reference sequence). The DNA for the CDR3 is TGTGCCAGCAGCCAACACAGGGAGGGTCAGCCCCAGCATTTT. Translation gives CASSQHREGQPQHF.

The V gene is TRBV7-3, the J gene TRBJ2-2; D perhaps matches TRBD1 (5 bases). Trimming stripped 3 bases from V and 5 bases from J, with 16 bases between. The germline gives CDR1 SGHTA, CDR2 FQGTGA. CDR3 size: 16 residues. The CDR3 DNA is TGTGCCAGCAGCTTGATGCCCTCAGGGTCGACCGGGGAGCTGTTTTTT. This gives the protein CASSLMPSGSTGELFF.

The rearrangement joins TRBV2 to TRBJ2-5; a weak D match, TRBD2 (5 bases). V was cut by 5 bases and J by 2 bases, with 18 bases left in between. This CDR3 comprises 16 residues. CDR1 and CDR2 (germline): SNHLY, FYNNEI. CDR3 amino acids: CASSYTGGLGQETQYF. The DNA for the CDR3 is TGTGCCAGCAGTTATACTGGTGGACTGGGGCAAGAGACCCAGTACTTC.

The chain couples TRBV15 to TRBJ1-1; D not certain. V lost 0 bases and J 1 base, leaving 9 bases between the germline ends. This CDR3 region has 15 residues. Germline CDR1 is LNHNV and CDR2 is YYDKDF (reference sequence). CDR3 loop: CATSRDRRQNTEAFF. In DNA form, the CDR3 reads TGTGCCACCAGCAGAGATAGGCGACAGAACACTGAAGCTTTCTTT.

This chain connects TRBV28 to TRBJ2-3, with D unclear. V gave up 5 bases and J gave up 2 bases, with 14 bases separating them. CDR3 length: 15 residues. Germline V gene sequence: CDR1 MDHEN, CDR2 SYDVKM. CDR3 DNA sequence: TGTGCCAGCAGTCCCGGGTCTACCTCCACAGATACGCAGTATTTT. The encoded protein is CASSPGSTSTDTQYF.

V and J are TRBV6-6 and TRBJ2-7; 10 bases align to TRBD1. Unmatched junction bases numbered 3, after V lost 6 bases and J lost 1 base. CDR3 length equals 14 residues. Germline CDR1 MNHNY, CDR2 SVGAGI (reference sequence). CDR3 loop: CASSRTGGSYEQYF. In DNA form, the CDR3 reads TGTGCCAGCAGCCGGACAGGGGGATCCTACGAGCAGTACTTC.

V usage is TRBV12-5 and J usage is TRBJ2-7, with 7 bases lining up with TRBD2. This CDR3 is 16 amino acids long. Germline trimming cut 1 base from V and 2 bases from J; bases unmatched to any gene: 8. Germline CDR1 is LGHNT and CDR2 is FRNRAP. The CDR3 is CASGLDPYRGAYEQYF. CDR3 in DNA: TGTGCTAGTGGTTTGGATCCCTACCGGGGGGCCTACGAGCAGTACTTC.

CDR3 amino acids: CASSSGLADNEQFF. The DNA for the CDR3 is TGCGCCAGCAGCTCGGGACTAGCGGACAATGAGCAGTTCTTC. The chain joins TRBV5-1 to TRBJ2-1; 11 bases are shared with TRBD2. The junction had 1 base not matched to a gene; V was cut back by 3 bases and J by 5 bases. This CDR3 has 14 residues. CDR1 and CDR2 from the germline V gene are SGHRS and YFSETQ.

The chain links TRBV6-1 to TRBJ2-4, with D perhaps matching TRBD1 (6 bases). The length of the CDR3 is 14 residues. V was cut by 2 bases and J by 9 bases, with 14 bases left in between. Per the germline V gene, CDR1 is MNHNS and CDR2 is SASEGT. CDR3 DNA sequence: TGTGCCAGCAGTGAAAACAGGGTTGAAGTCATTCAGTACTTC. It codes for CASSENRVEVIQYF.

The chain employs TRBV5-1 and TRBJ2-1; D ambiguous. V lost 0 bases and J 6 bases, leaving 10 bases between the germline ends. The CDR3 length is 14 residues. Germline CDR1 reads SGHRS; CDR2 reads YFSETQ. The CDR3 loop is CASSLAQPPNEQFF. In DNA, the CDR3 is TGCGCCAGCAGCTTGGCACAGCCCCCCAATGAGCAGTTCTTC.

The rearrangement joins TRBV9 to TRBJ2-3; 10 nucleotides agree with TRBD2. The CDR3 totals 16 residues. Germline trimming cut 2 bases from V and 0 bases from J; bases unmatched to any gene: 3. The germline gives CDR1 SGDLS, CDR2 YYNGEE. This CDR3 is CASSVSGRVSTDTQYF. CDR3 coding DNA: TGTGCCAGCAGCGTGAGCGGGAGGGTTAGCACAGATACGCAGTATTTT.

The chain combines TRBV27 with TRBJ1-5; D perhaps matches TRBD1 (5 bases). This CDR3 spans 19 amino acids. The V gene's germline CDR1 is MNHEY and CDR2 SMNVEV (reference sequence). Trimming stripped 5 bases from V and 4 bases from J, with 27 bases between. The CDR3 region has the DNA TGTGCCAGCAGTCAGACCAGACCTGGGGGAGGGGCTCTAAATCAGCCCCAGCATTTT. The encoded protein is CASSQTRPGGGALNQPQHF.

The V call is TRBV3-1 (or the pseudogene TRBV3-2), the J call TRBJ1-2, with a weak D call TRBD1 (5 bases). Trimming left V 1 base short and J 8 bases short, with 23 bases between. The CDR3 contains 17 residues. The germline V gene has CDR1 LGHDT and CDR2 YNNKEL (reference sequence). In DNA, the CDR3 is TGTGCCAGCAGCCAAGTTCTGGACACGGCGTTGAGTAAGGGCTACACCTTC. Translation gives CASSQVLDTALSKGYTF.

The chain links TRBV7-3 to TRBJ2-3, with D unclear. Trimming took off 5 bases at V and 5 bases at J, with 8 bases between the two ends. The CDR3 is 12 residues long. Looked up from germline, CDR1 is SGHTA and CDR2 is FQGTGA. This CDR3 is CASSGAGDTQYF. The DNA of the CDR3 is TGTGCCAGCAGCGGAGCCGGAGATACGCAGTATTTT.

The chain uses TRBV19 and TRBJ1-5; tentatively, D is TRBD1 (5 bases). The CDR3 is 14 residues long. Germline V gene sequence: CDR1 LNHDA, CDR2 SQIVND (reference sequence). Trimming took off 5 bases at V and 6 bases at J, with 14 bases between the two ends. Here the CDR3 reads CASSRGVGVQPQHF. The CDR3 DNA reads TGTGCCAGTAGTCGGGGGGTAGGGGTTCAGCCCCAGCATTTT.

The count of this clone is one. This rearrangement joins TRBV6-2 or TRBV6-3 to TRBJ2-5; 8 bases are shared with TRBD2. Germline V CDR1 and CDR2: MNHEY, SVGEGT. This CDR3 is built from 14 residues. Trimming at V came to 6 bases and at J to 5 bases, leaving 8 bases not matched to a gene. CDR3 DNA: TGTGCCAGCAGCATCCCTAGACTAGCGGAGACCCAGTACTTC. Its translation is CASSIPRLAETQYF.

The J gene is TRBJ2-1, the V gene TRBV5-1, with 10 bases that match TRBD2. V lost 2 bases to trimming and J lost 5 bases; unmatched junction nucleotides: 1. This CDR3 region has 14 residues. Looked up from germline, CDR1 is SGHRS and CDR2 is YFSETQ. CDR3 nucleotides: TGCGCCAGCAGCTTTCTAGCGGGAGACAATGAGCAGTTCTTC. As protein: CASSFLAGDNEQFF.

The chain combines TRBV6-1 with TRBJ2-7; TRBD1 aligns across 9 bases. The CDR3 extends over 14 amino acids. Germline lookup yields CDR1 MNHNS and CDR2 SASEGT. Trimming removed 2 bases from V and 6 bases from J; junction bases left unmatched: 5. The CDR3 sequence is CASSETGTGFEQYF. The CDR3 region has the DNA TGTGCCAGCAGTGAAACCGGGACAGGGTTCGAGCAGTACTTC.

The rearrangement joins TRBV6-5 to TRBJ2-7, with 7 bases that match TRBD1. Germline CDR1 reads MNHEY; CDR2 reads SVGAGI. CDR3 length equals 15 residues. V dropped 8 bases and J dropped 1; count of bases not matched to a gene: 11. The DNA of the CDR3 is TGTGCCAGCTCTGTACAGGGGAGAGGTTCCTACGAGCAGTACTTC. This codes for CASSVQGRGSYEQYF.

The genes are TRBV5-1 and TRBJ2-7; TRBD1 matches at 9 bases. Per germline, CDR1 SGHRS and CDR2 YFSETQ. The CDR3 is 14 amino acids. Losses at the gene ends were 4 bases for V and 6 bases for J; bases not matched to a gene: 8. CDR3 sequence (DNA): TGCGCCAGCAGCCCCCCGGCGGGACAGGGCGAGCAGTACTTC. Translating gives CASSPPAGQGEQYF. Complete variable domain (other parts from reference TRBV5-1 and TRBJ2-7): KAGVTQTPRYLIKTRGQQVTLSCSPISGHRSVSWYQQTPGQGLQFLFEYFSETQRNKGNFPGRFSGRQFSNSRSEMNVSTLELGDSALYLCASSPPAGQGEQYFGPGTRLTVT.

The chain uses TRBV7-3 and TRBJ2-5, with D perhaps matching TRBD2 (5 bases). Germline lookup yields CDR1 SGHTA and CDR2 FQGTGA. The V and J ends lost 2 bases and 2 bases respectively, with 21 bases between them. The CDR3 runs to 18 residues. For the CDR3, the DNA is TGTGCCAGCAGCTTACGAGCCGGTGGAGGCGACTTGCAAGAGACCCAGTACTTC. It is translated as CASSLRAGGGDLQETQYF.

The CDR3: CASSPSLAGGSSYNEQFF. The CDR3 nucleotides read TGTGCCAGCTCACCGAGTCTAGCGGGGGGGAGCTCCTACAATGAGCAGTTCTTC. The chain carries TRBV18 and TRBJ2-1; 12 nucleotides line up with TRBD2. The V gene end was trimmed by 3 bases and the J gene end by 0 bases; junction bases not matched to a gene: 6. Germline CDR1 and CDR2: KGHSH and LQKENI. The CDR3 is made up of 18 amino acids.

The J gene is TRBJ2-7, the V gene TRBV6-5; D unresolved. V lost 8 bases and J lost 6, with 20 bases in between. The CDR3 spans 14 residues. Germline CDR1 MNHEY, CDR2 SVGAGI. CDR3 DNA sequence: TGTGCCAGCGTTCCTGTCCCGACGTCAGGCGAGCAGTACTTC. It codes for CASVPVPTSGEQYF.

The chain links TRBV20-1 to TRBJ1-4; D is possibly TRBD1 (6 bases). The V end lost 6 bases, the J end lost 11 bases, and 10 bases lay between the germline ends. Per germline, CDR1 DFQATT and CDR2 SNEGSKA (reference sequence). This CDR3 region has 10 residues. CDR3 loop: CSAGGGKLFF. The CDR3 DNA sequence: TGCAGTGCGGGAGGGGGTAAACTGTTTTTT.

V is TRBV18 and J is TRBJ1-5; D is unclear. Deletions cut 2 bases from V and 7 bases from J, with 9 bases between. CDR3 length: 13 residues. Germline-derived CDR1 and CDR2 are KGHSH and LQKENI. CDR3 DNA: TGTGCCAGCTCACCATCGGAGAGACAGCCCCAGCATTTT. Translated: CASSPSERQPQHF.